These 13 T cell receptor beta chains were all obtained from the same sample, sequenced in a study of CD8 T cells in Susac syndrome. The RNA, roughly 0.45 to 1 ug, was put through reverse transcription using random hexamers. MiXCR, run by TCRdb on the immunoSEQ multiplex PCR reads, gives a single entry per CDR3 protein. The sample lists 71,000 or so distinct CDR3 sequences, 93% occurring once. Sequencing was carried out using CD4+ T cells from PBMCs. The source of these receptors is a human donor with Susac syndrome.

The gene calls are TRBV24-1 and TRBJ1-2, with D uncertain. Trimming took off 5 bases at V and 4 bases at J, with 16 bases between the two ends. Looked up from germline, CDR1 is KGHDR and CDR2 is SFDVKD. The CDR3 totals 15 residues. The CDR3: CATSVGSEPFYGYTF. The CDR3 DNA reads as TGTGCCACCAGTGTTGGGTCCGAACCCTTCTATGGCTACACCTTC.

The chain recombines TRBV7-2 with TRBJ2-3, with D hard to call. Trimming removed 3 bases from V and 5 bases from J, with 9 bases in between. The CDR3 consists of 13 residues. Germline V CDR1 and CDR2: SGHTA, FQGNSA. In DNA form, the CDR3 reads TGTGCCAGCAGCTTTAATCCGATAGATACGCAGTATTTT. Residues: CASSFNPIDTQYF.

The V call is TRBV7-9, the J call TRBJ2-2; unclear D gene. Trimming shortened V by 3 bases and J by 0 bases, and 5 bases separated the two germline ends. This CDR3 has 14 amino acids. Germline V gene data show CDR1 as SEHNR and CDR2 as FQNEAQ (reference sequence). The CDR3 coding sequence is TGTGCCAGCAGCTTTTTTCCGAACACCGGGGAGCTGTTTTTT. The encoded protein is CASSFFPNTGELFF.

The genes are TRBV18 and TRBJ2-3; maybe TRBD2 (6 bases). Per the germline V gene, CDR1 is KGHSH and CDR2 is LQKENI. Trimming removed 6 bases from V and 1 base from J, with 14 bases in between. The CDR3 is made up of 15 amino acids. In DNA form, the CDR3 reads TGTGCCAGCTCCCCTCAAGCGGGTCGCACAGATACGCAGTATTTT. Protein product: CASSPQAGRTDTQYF.

This clonotype was found a few times. The junction departs from the called germline gene at one end, perhaps through a read error. The J gene is TRBJ1-6, the V gene TRBV6-1; perhaps TRBD1 as D (5 bases). From germline, CDR1 is MNHNS and CDR2 SASEGT. The CDR3 sequence is 15 residues long. The CDR3 region is CASRGAGRNNSPLHF. The CDR3 nucleotides are TGTGCCAGCAGGGGAGCGGGACGGAATAATTCACCCCTCCATTTT.

This sequence joins TRBV10-3 and TRBJ1-2; no firm D call. CDR1 is ENHRY, CDR2 SYGVKD, per germline. Trimming pared 3 bases from V and 4 bases from J, leaving 9 bases between. The CDR3 runs to 13 residues. CDR3 bases: TGTGCCATCAGTGAAGGGATGGCCTATGGCTACACCTTC. It is translated as CAISEGMAYGYTF.

Here the CDR3 DNA reads TGTGCCAGCAGCTCCAGACAGGTATCGAACACTGAAGCTTTCTTT. It specifies CASSSRQVSNTEAFF. The genes are TRBV7-9 and TRBJ1-1, with a possible D match to TRBD1 (6 bases). The V gene lost 4 bases and the J gene lost 1 base, with 13 bases spanning the gap. The CDR3 sequence is 15 residues long. From germline, CDR1 is SEHNR and CDR2 FQNEAQ (reference sequence).

CDR3 sequence (DNA): TGCGCCAGCAGCTTGGGTCAGGTCGGCGGGGAGCTGTTTTTT. Protein sequence: CASSLGQVGGELFF. The chain combines TRBV5-1 with TRBJ2-2, with D hard to call. Trimming shortened V by 0 bases and J by 7 bases, and 10 bases separated the two germline ends. The germline V gene has CDR1 SGHRS and CDR2 YFSETQ. The CDR3 totals 14 residues.

V and J are TRBV6-5 and TRBJ2-1; 7 positions agree with TRBD1. The V segment lost 7 bases and the J segment 0 bases; nucleotides outside the gene matches: 3. From germline, CDR1 is MNHEY and CDR2 SVGAGI. The length of the CDR3 is 14 residues. CDR3 DNA: TGTGCCAGCACCGACAGGGTCTCCTACAATGAGCAGTTCTTC. Its translation: CASTDRVSYNEQFF.

The chain carries TRBV30 and TRBJ1-1, with D hard to call. This CDR3 has 12 amino acids. CDR1 and CDR2 (germline): GTSNPN, SVGIG (reference sequence). V shed 6 bases and J shed 1 base, with 9 bases lying between them. CDR3 region: CACGRGNTEAFF. The CDR3 bases are TGTGCCTGCGGTCGAGGGAACACTGAAGCTTTCTTT.

This clonotype was detected only once. CDR3 loop: CASSLGRERAQYF. In DNA, the CDR3 is TGTGCCAGCAGCTTGGGTCGGGAGCGGGCCCAGTACTTC. This sequence joins TRBV7-6 and TRBJ2-5; the D gene is possibly TRBD2 (6 bases). Trimming stripped 3 bases from V and 9 bases from J, with 14 bases between. The CDR3 length is 13 residues. In germline, CDR1 is SGHVS, CDR2 FNYEAQ.

The chain joins TRBV18 to TRBJ2-7; TRBD1 matches 7 bases. CDR3 length: 15 amino acids. The V and J ends lost 1 base and 2 bases, in that order; junction bases with no gene match: 5. Germline CDR1 reads KGHSH; CDR2 reads LQKENI. The CDR3 is CASSPLGTATYEQYF. The DNA for the CDR3 is TGTGCCAGCTCACCACTCGGGACAGCCACCTACGAGCAGTACTTC.

The chain is built from TRBV7-2 and TRBJ2-2; 7 bases align to TRBD1. The CDR3 runs 18 residues. Germline lookup yields CDR1 SGHTA and CDR2 FQGNSA. J lost 0 bases, V lost 3 bases, and 10 bases had no gene match. CDR3 sequence (DNA): TGTGCCAGCAGCTTGTCCCCTCGGACAGGATCGAACACCGGGGAGCTGTTTTTT. Amino acids: CASSLSPRTGSNTGELFF.